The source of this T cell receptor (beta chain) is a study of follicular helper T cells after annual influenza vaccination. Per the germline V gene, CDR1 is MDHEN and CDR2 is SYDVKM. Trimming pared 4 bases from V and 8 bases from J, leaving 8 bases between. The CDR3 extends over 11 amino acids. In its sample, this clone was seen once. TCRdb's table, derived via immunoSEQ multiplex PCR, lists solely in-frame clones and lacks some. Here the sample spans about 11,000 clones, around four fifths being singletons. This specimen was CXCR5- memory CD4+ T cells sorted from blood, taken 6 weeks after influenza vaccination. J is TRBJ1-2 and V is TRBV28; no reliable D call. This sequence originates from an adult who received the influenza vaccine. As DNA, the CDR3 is TGTGCCAGCAGTTACCAGAAGGGCTACACCTTC. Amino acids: CASSYQKGYTF.